These 11 T cell receptor beta chains were all obtained from the same sample, sequenced in a study of blood T cell repertoires in COVID-19. Assay: immunoSEQ multiplex PCR; the TCRdb copy retains only in-frame clones and omits some. This table has about 150,000 clones, under 90% appearing once. Sequenced sample: peripheral blood. These receptors all come from a woman aged 55-69 years with active or convalescent COVID-19.

This chain uses TRBV28 with TRBJ1-5, with 9 bases lining up with TRBD1. This CDR3 spans 15 amino acids. Germline trimming cut 5 bases from V and 3 bases from J; bases unmatched to any gene: 5. Germline V gene data show CDR1 as MDHEN and CDR2 as SYDVKM. Here the CDR3 DNA reads TGTGCCAGCAGTCCCGGGACAGGGTACAATCAGCCCCAGCATTTT. Translated: CASSPGTGYNQPQHF.

Comment on this clone: This may stem from a read error, because a much larger clone lies one nucleotide away. The chain employs TRBV28 and TRBJ1-1; TRBD1 might be the D (5 bases). This CDR3 contains 12 residues. V shed 5 bases and J shed 1 base, with 5 bases lying between them. Germline V gene lookup returns CDR1 MDHEN and CDR2 SYDVKM. As DNA, the CDR3 is TGTGCCAGCAGTCAGGGGAACACTGAAGCTTTCTTT. Translating it yields CASSQGNTEAFF.

The CDR3 here is CASSEGWSSGRQYF. DNA of the CDR3: TGTGCCAGCAGTGAAGGGTGGAGTAGCGGGCGGCAGTACTTC. The chain has TRBV2 and TRBJ2-5, with 7 bases fitting TRBD2. This CDR3 region has 14 residues. Germline trimming cut 1 base from V and 11 bases from J; bases unmatched to any gene: 10. The germline gives CDR1 SNHLY, CDR2 FYNNEI.

The chain links TRBV5-8 to TRBJ2-5; 12 nucleotides match TRBD2. Germline V lookup: CDR1 SGHTS, CDR2 YDEGEE. This CDR3 contains 17 residues. V lost 4 bases, J lost 1 base, and 8 bases stayed unmatched. CDR3 coding DNA: TGTGCCAGCAGCCTAGGACTAGCGGGGACACTCCAAGAGACCCAGTACTTC. Its protein product is CASSLGLAGTLQETQYF.

V is TRBV10-3 and J is TRBJ1-1; 7 nucleotides align to TRBD1. V lost 0 bases, J lost 5 bases, and 3 bases stayed unmatched. Per the germline V gene, CDR1 is ENHRY and CDR2 is SYGVKD. The CDR3 sequence is 14 residues long. For the CDR3, the DNA is TGTGCCATCAGTGAGTCGAACAGGGGAACTGAAGCTTTCTTT. Protein: CAISESNRGTEAFF.

The genes are TRBV3-1 (or the pseudogene TRBV3-2) and TRBJ2-2, with 7 bases identical to TRBD1. The ends lost 7 bases at V and 8 bases at J; junction bases unmatched: 16. CDR3 length equals 16 residues. Per germline, CDR1 LGHDT and CDR2 YNNKEL (reference sequence). CDR3 nucleotide sequence: TGTGCCAGCAAAGACTCTTTTAAGGGGGCTGTAGGGGAGCTGTTTTTT. Protein product: CASKDSFKGAVGELFF.

The chain joins TRBV5-1 to TRBJ1-1; maybe TRBD1 (6 bases). The CDR3 spans 14 residues. The germline CDR1 and CDR2 sequences are SGHRS and YFSETQ. V gave up 2 bases and J gave up 4 bases, with 12 bases separating them. CDR3 DNA: TGCGCCAGCAGCTTTACAGGGATCTCCACTGAAGCTTTCTTT. Its translation is CASSFTGISTEAFF.

V and J are TRBV28 and TRBJ2-7; the D is unclear. Germline CDR1 MDHEN, CDR2 SYDVKM. Between the trimmed V and J ends, which lost 3 bases and 3 bases, there was a span of 9 bases. The CDR3 is 13 residues long. The CDR3 is CASSFAALYEQYF. CDR3 bases: TGTGCCAGCAGTTTCGCGGCCCTCTACGAGCAGTACTTC.

This chain connects TRBV19 to TRBJ1-4; maybe TRBD1 (5 bases). Germline V CDR1 and CDR2: LNHDA, SQIVND (reference sequence). CDR3 length: 14 residues. V lost 5 bases and J 8 bases, leaving 15 bases between the germline ends. The CDR3 here is CASSPTGKGEKLFF. The CDR3, as DNA: TGTGCCAGTAGTCCAACTGGTAAGGGGGAAAAACTGTTTTTT.

V usage is TRBV4-1 and J usage is TRBJ1-2; D gene unclear. Between the trimmed V and J ends, which lost 0 bases and 4 bases, there was a span of 9 bases. CDR1 and CDR2 (germline): MGHRA, YSYEKL. CDR3 length: 14 residues. CDR3 in amino acids: CASSQEKAGYGYTF. The DNA for the CDR3 is TGCGCCAGCAGCCAAGAGAAGGCAGGCTATGGCTACACCTTC.

The rearrangement uses TRBV6-1 and TRBJ2-7; 7 positions agree with TRBD1. The germline V gene has CDR1 MNHNS and CDR2 SASEGT. CDR3 length equals 14 residues. V lost 3 bases and J lost 1; bases outside the gene matches: 3. This CDR3 is CASSDQGQSYEQYV. The CDR3 DNA reads TGTGCCAGCAGTGACCAGGGACAGTCCTACGAGCAGTACGTC.